This T cell receptor beta chain was recorded in a study of T cells in Graves' hyperthyroidism and ophthalmopathy (dated by TCRdb to about 2019). Broadly, across the study: Peripheral blood samples were taken at initial diagnosis, before any treatment was given. To identify distinguishing TCR V-J signatures, a discovery cohort of around 100 patients was used, comprising 40 to 45 with Graves' ophthalmopathy and some 57 with stable Graves' hyperthyroidism. An independent validation cohort of 18 to 20 hyperthyroidism patients and about 16 patients who later progressed to ophthalmopathy tested prospective prediction of ophthalmopathy. The 80 to 100 discovery patients were randomly divided into training and test sets at a 7:3 ratio. In several Graves' hyperthyroidism patients, the study also compared T-cell repertoires from thyroid tissue with T-cell repertoires from blood. Once sampling was done, hyperthyroidism patients were given methimazole at a starting dose of 30 mg daily, whereas ophthalmopathy patients were given high-dose intravenous methylprednisolone. The paper describes TCR Vbeta CDR3 sequencing of some 130 peripheral blood samples, made up of 43 ophthalmopathy patients, 70 to 75 hyperthyroidism patients and some 17 progressor patients. Broad study findings and their caveats: Blood samples also contained most of the expanded thyroid clonotypes (frequency above 0.001), which suggests that blood repertoires may reflect thyroid immune responses. Sample size was not statistically predetermined, and investigators were not blinded to group allocation. In validation, the model predicted progression to ophthalmopathy with 65% to 71% sensitivity and around 72% specificity, a median of 6.5 months before onset. A 13 V-J signature model separated ophthalmopathy from stable hyperthyroidism, with roughly 88% sensitivity and 81% to 82% specificity in cross-validation and 80%/75% in testing.

From its cysteine to its phenylalanine, the CDR3 spans 17 amino acids. Only the CDR3 portion is preserved as DNA: 51 bases, with reading frame beginning at the first base. Unmatched junction bases come to 11, with V trimmed by 2 bases and J by 3 bases. Reading the germline V gene gives CDR1 SGHRS and CDR2 YFSETQ. The TCR beta CDR3 regions were amplified from RNA transcripts. A first-round RT-PCR of the TCR CDR3 used the HTBI primer set with the Qiagen OneStep RT-PCR kit. Libraries were constructed in a second round of multiplex PCR, after which size selection and purification were carried out. Libraries were sequenced paired-end with 100 bp reads on an Illumina HiSeq2000. Concerning the study's data processing: Raw data were processed with SOAPnuke, discarding reads with adapters, uncalled bases, mean Phred below 15, or no exact constant-primer or identifier match. High-quality paired reads were merged using COPE v1.2.5, and each unique nucleotide sequence was defined as a clonotype. MiTCR v1.1 was used to align clonotypes to the IMGT TRBV, TRBD and TRBJ reference segments. Analysis was restricted to V-J combinations with a frequency above 0.0001, which covered 98% to 99.2% of repertoires. A TCS score was defined as the ratio of F50 (clonal expansion) to E x V (chaos), with BLOSUM62-based TCRdist applied between CDR3 peptides within each V-J. Welch's t-statistics and random forest reduced roughly 530 V-J features to 13, which were used in a naive Bayes classifier (R e1071). TCRdb reanalyzed the raw reads on its own, using fastp at Q25 for trimming and MiXCR for clone calling, and kept in-frame beta chains. Merged by CDR3 protein, the rows form single entries marked with the most common genes and DNA. TCRdb, not the authors, supplied the V and J calls. This sample has more than 500,000 distinct CDR3 sequences in its table, and around 15% of those were observed once. The ten largest clones take up over 3.5% of the sample.

Stable Graves' hyperthyroidism was defined as the absence of progression to ophthalmopathy over 18 months of follow-up. Hyperthyroidism patients were newly diagnosed, with disease duration under 2 months, and aged 18 to 65 years. Any patient with an uncontrolled infection, another autoimmune disease, pregnancy or lactation was excluded. Diagnoses relied on clinical symptoms, serum thyroxine and TRAb, thyroid ultrasound and orbital computed tomography. Ficoll-Paque density gradient centrifugation was used to isolate PBMCs from under 11 ml of fresh peripheral blood. Total RNA was extracted with Trizol reagent, and quality was checked on an Agilent 2100 Bioanalyzer. With respect to this clonotype: Its antigen specificity is not known. Base qualities are not recorded, but no much larger clone differs from it by a single base.

The rearranged segments are TRBV5-1 and TRBJ2-3; TRBD2 matches 8 bases in the middle. The TCR sequence derives from a woman aged 25 to 39 with Graves' hyperthyroidism. Sequenced material: blood. This receptor has the CDR3 CASSLQPGLDQTDTQYF. In nucleotides, the sequence is TGCGCCAGCAGCTTACAGCCGGGACTAGATCAGACAGATACGCAGTATTTT.